One T cell receptor (beta chain) is described in this entry. Its matching antigen is unknown. Lacking the conserved final phenylalanine or tryptophan, this CDR3 likely reflects a read error. Because the CDR3's place on the DNA is in doubt, the DNA is left out and the CDR3 is given as listed by TCRdb. The data stem from a study of glioma-infiltrating T cells. Amplification of TCR alpha and beta CDR3 regions from RNA used iRepertoire nested multiplex PCR. Input was 100-400 ng of tissue mRNA or PBMC total RNA. TCRdb recomputed calls from the multiplex PCR reads with MiXCR, one row per CDR3 protein. The sample shows roughly 100,000 distinct CDR3 sequences, less than 30% of them seen only once. Findings and caveats of the study: Non-neoplastic patients had below-expected tissue-blood divergence, while all gliomas exceeded expectation. CDR3 overlap between tissue and blood was very small.

The V gene's germline CDR1 is MNHEY and CDR2 SMNVEV (reference sequence). The CDR3 has 12 amino acids, counting both end residues. The origin of this receptor is a human donor with low-grade glioma or glioblastoma, undergoing nonglioma brain surgery, or in good health (not recorded which). Material for sequencing was glioma tissue, nonneoplastic brain tissue, or PBMCs (not recorded which). The chain recombines TRBV27 with TRBJ2-3; the table assigns TRBD1, which was not confirmed against the DNA. CDR3 loop: CAIRGLGDTHYL.